These 27 T cell receptor beta chains share one sample of origin, sequenced in a study of T cell clonality in common variable immunodeficiency. Clones were sequenced by immunoSEQ multiplex PCR, and TCRdb holds only the in-frame ones, with some missing. This repertoire holds roughly 48,000 clones, and none appear only once. Sequenced input: peripheral blood mononuclear cells. These receptors were taken from a person aged 18-69 years in good health.

With respect to this clone: A read error may explain this, as a much larger clone is one base away. The sequenced fragment ends 3 residues before the CDR3 boundary, so the rest is inferred from the germline J gene. This sequence joins TRBV18 and TRBJ2-3, with TRBD2 as a possible D gene (5 bases). This CDR3 spans 15 amino acids. From germline, CDR1 is KGHSH and CDR2 LQKENI. The CDR3 sequence: CASSPLRVNQETQYF. Partial CDR3 DNA: TGTGCCAGCTCACCGTTGAGGGTGAACCAAGAGACG. The whole variable domain, filled in from reference TRBV18 and TRBJ2-3, reads NAGVMQNPRHLVRRRGQEARLRCSPMKGHSHVYWYRQLPEEGLKFMVYLQKENIIDESGMPKERFSAEFPKEGPSILRIQQVVRGDSAAYFCASSPLRVNQETQYFGPGTRLTVL.

This clone showed up many times. The read falls 3 residues short of the CDR3 end, and the missing part is taken from the germline J gene. The genes are TRBV20-1 and TRBJ1-2, with TRBD1 as a possible D gene (5 bases). Germline V lookup: CDR1 DFQATT, CDR2 SNEGSKA (reference sequence). The CDR3 has 14 amino acids. The DNA read from the CDR3 is TGCAGTGCTAGAGATGGCAGGGCCCTTGAGGGC. It translates to CSARDGRALEG. The CDR3 as a whole reads CSARDGRALEGYTF.

This clone was seen ten or more times. Read data end 3 residues before the CDR3 end; the end is taken from the germline J gene. The V gene is TRBV5-6, the J gene TRBJ2-5; D call uncertain. Germline V gene lookup returns CDR1 SGHDT and CDR2 YYEEEE. This CDR3 has 14 amino acids. V was shortened by 4 bases and J by 1 base, with 11 bases between the two germline ends. Incomplete CDR3 DNA: TGTGCCAGCAGCCCGTCACCTACCCAAGAGACC. Translating it yields CASSPSPTQET. The CDR3, in full, reads CASSPSPTQETQYF. Together with reference TRBV5-6 and TRBJ2-5, the CDR3 gives the full variable domain: DAGVTQSPTHLIKTRGQQVTLRCSPKSGHDTVSWYQQALGQGPQFIFQYYEEEERQRGNFPDRFSGHQFPNYSSELNVNALLLGDSALYLCASSPSPTQETQYFGPGTRLLVL.

This clone was found a few times. The sequenced fragment ends 3 residues before the CDR3 boundary, so the rest is inferred from the germline J gene. This chain joins TRBV2 and TRBJ1-1; D is uncertain. V lost 5 bases and J lost 1, with 5 bases in between. CDR1 is SNHLY, CDR2 FYNNEI, per germline. The CDR3 consists of 12 residues. The part of the CDR3 DNA that was read is TGTGCCAGCAGTCCGCGGAACACTGAA. Translation gives CASSPRNTE. The whole CDR3 reads CASSPRNTEAFF. The full variable domain, rest sourced from reference TRBV2 and TRBJ1-1, is EPEVTQTPSHQVTQMGQEVILRCVPISNHLYFYWYRQILGQKVEFLVSFYNNEISEKSEIFDDQFSVERPDGSNFTLKIRSTKLEDSAMYFCASSPRNTEAFFGQGTRLTVV.

In the case of this clone: The read ends 3 residues shy of where the CDR3 ends; the end is completed using the germline J gene. This rearrangement joins TRBV5-6 to TRBJ1-2; D not certain. This CDR3 has 12 residues. Germline CDR1 and CDR2: SGHDT and YYEEEE. The CDR3 DNA, read in part, is TGTGCCAGCAGCAGCGGGCCTGGGTAC. It codes for CASSSGPGY. The entire CDR3 protein reads CASSSGPGYYTF.

This clone was recorded at least ten times. The sequenced fragment ends 3 residues before the CDR3 boundary, so the rest is inferred from the germline J gene. This sequence joins TRBV20-1 and TRBJ2-7, with D uncertain. This CDR3 region has 14 residues. Germline V gene lookup returns CDR1 DFQATT and CDR2 SNEGSKA (reference sequence). V gave up 6 bases and J gave up 0 bases, with 15 bases separating them. The CDR3 spells CSAKSDLDSYEQYF. The CDR3 bases that were read are TGCAGTGCCAAAAGTGACCTAGACTCCTACGAG.

A few counts support this clone. The CDR3 goes on 3 residues after the read ends, and that part is filled in from the germline J gene. Other DNA sequences in this sample translate to the same CDR3. The rearrangement joins TRBV7-2 to TRBJ1-2, with TRBD1 identical over 8 bases. Germline V gene lookup returns CDR1 SGHTA and CDR2 FQGNSA. The CDR3 has 15 amino acids. CDR3 bases read: TGTGCCAGCAGCTTATCACCCCTGACAGGGGAGGGC. Its translation: CASSLSPLTGEG. The whole CDR3 sequence reads CASSLSPLTGEGYTF.

This clone was seen at least ten times. From the germline J gene comes the end of the CDR3, since the read stops 3 residues before it. This chain uses TRBV7-6 with TRBJ2-7; TRBD1 matches at 9 bases. Germline loops: CDR1 SGHVS, CDR2 FNYEAQ. With V trimmed by 5 bases and J by 6 bases, 5 bases remained unmatched. CDR3 length: 13 amino acids. The CDR3 DNA, read in part, is TGTGCCAGCAGCAAGGACAGGGGAGGCGAG. It translates to CASSKDRGGE. The entire CDR3 sequence reads CASSKDRGGEQYF.

This clone showed up many times. The read terminates 3 residues before the CDR3 end, so the remaining end is supplied by the germline J gene. The chain couples TRBV20-1 to TRBJ2-1; unclear D gene. V dropped 0 bases and J dropped 3 bases, with 18 bases sitting between them. The CDR3 spans 17 residues. Germline V lookup: CDR1 DFQATT, CDR2 SNEGSKA (reference sequence). CDR3 sequence: CSARDPLPRYIYNEQFF. The sequenced CDR3 bases are TGCAGTGCTAGAGATCCCCTCCCTAGGTACATCTACAATGAG.

In this sample, this clone turned up many times. The CDR3 extends 3 residues past the end of the read, so its final part is completed from the germline J gene. The chain links TRBV10-1 to TRBJ2-7, with a tentative D call TRBD1 (6 bases). Germline V lookup: CDR1 WNHNN, CDR2 SYGVQD (reference sequence). Trimming removed 4 bases at V and 5 bases at J, with 18 bases between. The CDR3 extends over 15 amino acids. The CDR3 DNA, read in part, is TGCGCCAGCAGTGCGACAGGATGGGCGGACAACGAG. This gives the protein CASSATGWADNE. In full, the CDR3 reads CASSATGWADNEQYF.

This clone was seen a few times. Read coverage stops 3 residues before the CDR3 terminus; the germline J gene supplies the remainder. The chain links TRBV19 to TRBJ2-3; a possible D gene is TRBD1 (6 bases). The V gene's germline CDR1 is LNHDA and CDR2 SQIVND (reference sequence). CDR3 length: 16 amino acids. The chain's CDR3 is CASSSRGPLGNQPQYF. The part of the CDR3 DNA that was read is TGTGCCAGTAGTAGCAGGGGCCCACTCGGCAATCAGCCG.

Many counts were recorded for this clone. Coverage ceases 3 residues before the CDR3 finishes, and the germline J gene fills in the end. This chain joins TRBV2 and TRBJ2-2, with 7 positions matching TRBD1. J gave up 0 bases and V 5 bases, and 3 bases lay outside the gene matches. The germline V gene has CDR1 SNHLY and CDR2 FYNNEI. This CDR3 has 15 amino acids. The CDR3 spells CASSRTGANTGELFF. The sequenced part of the CDR3 DNA is TGTGCCAGCAGTCGTACAGGGGCGAACACCGGGGAG.

At least ten counts were recorded for this clone. The sequence runs out 3 residues before the end of the CDR3; the remainder is reconstructed from the germline J gene. The genes are TRBV7-3 and TRBJ2-1; tentative D call: TRBD1 (5 bases). The CDR3 loop spans 13 amino acids. V lost 6 bases to trimming and J lost 5 bases, with 11 bases between them. Germline-derived CDR1 and CDR2 are SGHTA and FQGTGA. The sequenced part of the CDR3 DNA is TGTGCCAGCAGTGAGGACAACAACAATGAG. It yields the protein CASSEDNNNE. The entire CDR3 protein reads CASSEDNNNEQFF.

There are many counts of this clone. The missing CDR3 end, 3 residues past where the read stops, is filled in from the germline J gene. The J gene is TRBJ2-1, the V gene TRBV19; 11 positions agree with TRBD1. V shed 7 bases and J 9 bases; nucleotides not matched to a gene: 11. The germline gives CDR1 LNHDA, CDR2 SQIVND (reference sequence). CDR3 length: 15 amino acids. The part of the CDR3 DNA that was read is TGTGCCAGTACCCCCCGGTGGGACAGGGGGACTGAG. This codes for CASTPRWDRGTE. The CDR3 reads in full as CASTPRWDRGTEQFF.

The table lists this clone with a few counts. The read gets to within 3 residues of the CDR3 end, and the germline J gene fills in the rest. V is TRBV19 and J is TRBJ1-2; TRBD1 might be the D (6 bases). Per germline, CDR1 LNHDA and CDR2 SQIVND (reference sequence). The CDR3 contains 14 residues. The CDR3 here is CASRGPGGTDTYTF. The covered CDR3 bases are TGTGCCAGTAGGGGGCCTGGGGGCACAGATACC.

At least ten counts were recorded for this clone. The read ends 3 residues before the CDR3 terminus; that terminus is restored from the germline J gene. The chain employs TRBV19 and TRBJ2-5; 7 bases are a match to TRBD1. Trimming removed 5 bases from V and 5 bases from J; junction bases left unmatched: 8. This CDR3 is 14 amino acids long. Germline V gene sequence: CDR1 LNHDA, CDR2 SQIVND (reference sequence). The part of the CDR3 DNA that was read is TGTGCCAGTAGTTCACGACAGGGTTCCGAGACC. It encodes CASSSRQGSET. The full CDR3 reads CASSSRQGSETQYF.

This clone has at least ten counts. The missing CDR3 end, 3 residues past where the read stops, is filled in from the germline J gene. The chain combines TRBV11-3 with TRBJ2-2, with D maybe TRBD2 (5 bases). The CDR3 loop spans 14 amino acids. Looked up from germline, CDR1 is SGHNT and CDR2 is YENEEA. The ends were cut back, 3 bases at V and 10 bases at J, with 15 bases in the middle. CDR3 bases read: TGTGCCAGCAGCTTTGAACTAGTCCCAATGGAG. Translating it yields CASSFELVPME. The full CDR3 protein is CASSFELVPMELFF.

This clone has ten or more counts. The read falls 3 residues short of the CDR3 end, and the missing part is taken from the germline J gene. V usage is TRBV6-2 or TRBV6-3 and J usage is TRBJ1-5; D is unclear. This CDR3 has 15 residues. V lost 5 bases, J lost 6 bases, and 17 bases lay in between. From germline, CDR1 is MNHEY and CDR2 SVGEGT. This CDR3 reads CASSTLSGFSQPQHF. The sequenced part of the CDR3 DNA is TGTGCCAGCAGTACACTATCTGGGTTTAGTCAGCCC.

This clone has more than one count but fewer than ten. A much larger clone lies a single base off, so this may be a read error. The observed sequence ends 3 residues before the CDR3 terminus, with the missing tail filled in from the germline J gene. The chain has TRBV19 and TRBJ2-3, with a weak D call TRBD1 (7 bases). Germline V CDR1 and CDR2: LNHDA, SQIVND (reference sequence). CDR3 length: 16 residues. CDR3 bases read: TGTGCCAGCCACCCAGGGGGGTCCTATAGCAATCAGCCG. It specifies CASHPGGSYSNQP. The entire CDR3 reads CASHPGGSYSNQPQYF. Combining the CDR3 with reference TRBV19 and TRBJ2-3 gives the whole variable domain DGGITQSPKYLFRKEGQNVTLSCEQNLNHDAMYWYRQDPGQGLRLIYYSQIVNDFQKGDIAEGYSVSREKKESFPLTVTSAQKNPTAFYLCASHPGGSYSNQPQYFGPGTRLTVL.

This clone was seen repeatedly, ten times or more. The missing CDR3 end, 3 residues past where the read stops, is filled in from the germline J gene. The chain carries TRBV5-5 and TRBJ2-2; D is undetermined. Trimming took off 1 base at V and 5 bases at J, with 6 bases between the two ends. The CDR3 covers 13 residues. In germline, CDR1 is SGHKS, CDR2 YYEKEE (reference sequence). The covered CDR3 bases are TGTGCCAGCAGCTTGAAACTTACCGGGGAG. This encodes CASSLKLTGE. The full CDR3 protein reads CASSLKLTGELFF.

This clone was found many times. The read stops 3 residues short of the end of the CDR3; the missing end is completed from the germline J gene. V usage is TRBV9 and J usage is TRBJ2-7; 12 nucleotides line up with TRBD2. Germline CDR1 SGDLS, CDR2 YYNGEE. The CDR3 extends over 15 amino acids. With V trimmed by 3 bases and J by 4 bases, 5 bases remained unmatched. The sequenced CDR3 bases are TGTGCCAGCAGCGACCGGACTAGCGGGAATTACGAG. It translates to CASSDRTSGNYE. From start to end, the CDR3 is CASSDRTSGNYEQYF.

This clone was detected many times. The sequenced fragment ends 3 residues before the CDR3 boundary, so the rest is inferred from the germline J gene. This chain joins TRBV30 and TRBJ1-1; D ambiguous. V lost 2 bases and J 0 bases, leaving 10 bases between the germline ends. This CDR3 region has 14 residues. Germline assignment: CDR1 GTSNPN and CDR2 SVGIG (reference sequence). CDR3 sequence reads: CAWSRPGLNTEAFF. The sequenced part of the CDR3 DNA is TGTGCCTGGAGTCGACCGGGGTTGAACACTGAA.

This clone was counted ten times or more. The read stops 3 residues short of the end of the CDR3; the missing end is completed from the germline J gene. The J gene is TRBJ1-2, the V gene TRBV7-2; TRBD1 aligns across 10 bases. CDR3 size: 15 residues. Per germline, CDR1 SGHTA and CDR2 FQGNSA. After removal of 9 bases from V and 6 bases from J, the junction contained 13 bases not matched to a gene. This CDR3 is CASTRDRGPRDGYTF. The CDR3 DNA, read in part, is TGTGCCAGTACCCGAGACAGGGGGCCTCGGGATGGC.

This clone was counted ten times or more. The CDR3 is cut off 3 residues early in the read; its end comes from the germline J gene. J is TRBJ2-1 and V is TRBV30, with 8 bases identical to TRBD2. Trimming removed 7 bases from V and 4 bases from J; junction bases left unmatched: 24. Germline CDR1 and CDR2: GTSNPN and SVGIG (reference sequence). The CDR3 runs to 19 residues. CDR3 residues: CALRTYDVQGREDYNEQFF. The sequenced CDR3 bases are TGTGCCTTACGAACCTACGATGTCCAGGGGCGGGAGGATTACAATGAG.

This clone has at least ten counts. With the read ending 3 residues before the CDR3 end, the germline J gene is used to fill in that end. The V gene is TRBV18, the J gene TRBJ1-1; 8 positions agree with TRBD1. CDR1 is KGHSH and CDR2 is LQKENI in the germline V gene. CDR3 length: 13 amino acids. The CDR3 bases that were read are TGTGCCAGCTCACCACAACAGGGGGAGGAG. This codes for CASSPQQGEE. The complete CDR3 sequence is CASSPQQGEEAFF.

In its sample, this clone was seen many times. The CDR3 end is not reached by the read, which stops 3 residues before it; the germline J gene fills it in. The chain has TRBV5-5 and TRBJ1-2; D gene uncertain. The CDR3 runs to 15 residues. CDR1 and CDR2 (germline): SGHKS, YYEKEE (reference sequence). V lost 1 base and J lost 2, with 12 bases in between. The sequenced part of the CDR3 DNA is TGTGCCAGCAGCTTGATCAGAGATTCGAACTATGGC. Translated: CASSLIRDSNYG. The full CDR3 protein reads CASSLIRDSNYGYTF.

In this sample, this clone turned up many times. The read gets to within 3 residues of the CDR3 end, and the germline J gene fills in the rest. The chain employs TRBV30 and TRBJ1-5, with 7 bases that match TRBD1. Trimming at V came to 5 bases and at J to 0 bases, leaving 4 bases not matched to a gene. The CDR3 runs 14 residues. Per the germline V gene, CDR1 is GTSNPN and CDR2 is SVGIG (reference sequence). This CDR3 is CAWGGQPSNQPQHF. CDR3 bases read: TGTGCCTGGGGGGGACAGCCTAGCAATCAGCCC.